This T cell receptor beta chain was recorded in a study of OX40 agonist ivuxolimab in advanced cancers. Between the trimmed V and J ends, which lost 4 bases and 4 bases, there was a span of 13 bases. Germline CDR1 reads SNHLY; CDR2 reads FYNNEI. The CDR3 consists of 14 residues. Assay: immunoSEQ multiplex PCR; the TCRdb copy retains only in-frame clones and omits some. The profile shows fewer than 85,000 clones, around 81% of them singletons. The chain recombines TRBV2 with TRBJ1-1; tentatively, D is TRBD1 (5 bases). The receptor's source is an adult with an advanced solid tumor such as melanoma, head and neck, liver or kidney cancer. Sequencing was performed on CD4+ or CD8+ T cells sorted from blood, taken in a trial of the OX40 agonist ivuxolimab. DNA for the CDR3: TGTGCCAGCAGTGCCCAGGGAGGTATCACTGAAGCTTTCTTT. Protein: CASSAQGGITEAFF.